This T cell receptor (beta chain) was recovered during a study of OX40 agonist ivuxolimab in advanced cancers. At the level of the whole study: Ivuxolimab, which targeted the costimulatory receptor OX40 (CD134), was an agonistic, fully human IgG2 monoclonal antibody. Intravenous ivuxolimab was administered to patients every 2 weeks at six dose levels: 0.01, 0.1, 0.3, 1.5, 3 and 10 mg/kg. Of the approximately 50 dose-escalation patients, hepatocellular carcinoma was present in approximately 20, melanoma in some 15, renal cell carcinoma in 9 and head and neck cancer in 9. In the dose-escalation cohort, around four fifths of patients were male, and the mean age was 60 years with a range of roughly 20 to 85. Patients were allowed to have had prior anti-PD-1, anti-PD-L1 or anti-CTLA-4 therapy, and approximately 40% of the dose-escalation patients had previously received checkpoint inhibitors. Three dose-escalation patients achieved partial responses, one with hepatocellular carcinoma and two with cutaneous melanoma. Peripheral TCRbeta sequencing was intended to test whether TCR sequence diversity was altered and clonal T-cell expansion was caused by ivuxolimab. The monotherapy dose-escalation portion (N = 52 patients) of the phase I ivuxolimab trial is reported in the paper.

Patients with autoimmune disease history or receiving systemic immunosuppression were excluded from the trial. In every dose cohort, peripheral blood was drawn for TCR sequencing at baseline, cycle 4 day 1, and cycle 7 day 1. Samples were obtained from an open-label, multicenter, first-in-human phase I dose-escalation trial of ivuxolimab. Adults with locally advanced or metastatic melanoma, renal cell, hepatocellular, or head and neck squamous cell carcinoma were enrolled in the trial. Before TCR sequencing, CD4+ T cells and CD8+ T cells were sorted from peripheral blood as separate populations. Turning to this clone: It has no known antigen specificity. No per-base quality is available; no much larger clone lies one base away.

For sequencing of the TCRbeta CDR3 region, genomic DNA was extracted from the sorted cells. The immunoSEQ Assay was used for sequencing of TCRbeta CDR3 regions. In its TCRdb copy, this immuneACCESS table keeps in-frame sequences only and misses some clones. Where compared with another copy, unresolved V genes explain less than half of these, and the others have no known cause. This sample has tens of thousands of clones in its table, and 80% to 95% of those were observed once. Roughly 7.4% of the sample belongs to the ten largest clones. A distance of 11 bases separates the germline ends of V and J, which lose 1 base and 5 bases respectively. CDR1 SGHDN and CDR2 FVKESK are derived from the germline V gene. The CDR3 holds 14 amino acids from the cysteine to the phenylalanine. Only the CDR3 DNA stays, 42 bases, in frame from base 1. General findings and caveats noted by the study authors: Low levels of normalized T-cell clonal expansion were also shown by some nonresponding patients. Which antigens the clonally expanded peripheral T cells were specific for was not determined. At doses from 0.1 to 3.0 mg/kg, clonal expansion was seen in both CD4+ and CD8+ blood T cells between baseline and week 6. In the 0.1-3.0 mg/kg groups, partial responders were among the patients with the lowest normalized peripheral clonal expansion, particularly in CD8+ T cells. After ivuxolimab, CD8+ T cells had more expanded clones than CD4+ T cells on average.

The TCR originated in an adult with an advanced solid tumor such as melanoma, head and neck, liver or kidney cancer. Source: CD4+ or CD8+ T cells sorted from blood, taken in a trial of the OX40 agonist ivuxolimab. In this chain, TRBV14 is recombined with TRBJ1-1, with the D gene too uncertain to name. The bases are TGTGCCAGCAGCCAAGTGGTTAGGCGGACTGAAGCTTTCTTT. Its protein reads: CASSQVVRRTEAFF.